This TCR beta chain was sequenced for a study of Ad26.COV2.S vaccination and SARS-CoV-2 variants. As for the study in general: Into the muscle, Ad26.COV2.S was dosed once or twice, 56 days apart. General study results and limits: Among vaccine recipients, spike-specific TCR breadth exceeded that of placebo recipients.

Method: immunoSEQ multiplex PCR; TCRdb's copy keeps in-frame clones and lacks some. The sample records a few hundred thousand clones, 75% to 90% being singletons. Germline V gene sequence: CDR1 MNHEY, CDR2 SMNVEV (reference sequence). The CDR3 spans 16 residues. V was pared by 3 bases and J by 0 bases, with 12 bases between. A word on this clone: The antigen is undetermined.

Documented treatment: roughly 18 received Ad26.COV2.S at low or high dose, single or two shots; about 5 received placebo; per-sample allocation not given. Collection of samples fell on day 63 after the first vaccine or placebo injection. The sample came from a Boston adult aged 18-55 years. Expression of Wuhan-strain SARS-CoV-2 spike came from the Ad26 vector that formed the vaccine. This chain joins TRBV27 and TRBJ2-1, with D perhaps TRBD2 (6 bases). This TCR derives from a person between 18 and 65 years old who received the Ad26.COV2.S COVID-19 vaccine or a placebo. The sample in question was peripheral blood, obtained in a trial of Ad26.COV2.S vaccine versus placebo. CDR3 in DNA: TGTGCCAGCAGTTTCGTCGGGCGGGACTCCTACAATGAGCAGTTCTTC. It yields the protein CASSFVGRDSYNEQFF.